This entry lists 27 T cell receptor beta chains sequenced from one sample in a study of T cells in Graves' hyperthyroidism and ophthalmopathy. RNA transcripts provided the source from which TCR beta CDR3 regions were amplified. TCR CDR3 regions were first amplified by RT-PCR with HTBI primers. TCRdb redid the calling of the multiplex PCR reads with MiXCR, one entry per CDR3 protein. This sample has about half a million distinct CDR3 sequences; around 22% occur once, and the top ten carry 11%. Sample: blood. All receptors come from a woman aged 25-40 years with Graves' ophthalmopathy.

This clonotype was found a few times. The chain carries TRBV20-1 and TRBJ1-5; 9 bases line up with TRBD1. The germline gives CDR1 DFQATT, CDR2 SNEGSKA (reference sequence). Trimming removed 4 bases from V and 3 bases from J; junction bases left unmatched: 16. CDR3 length equals 18 residues. Written as DNA, the CDR3 is TGCAGTGCTACTAACCGGGACAGGGAGGGGTTTCCCAATCAGCCCCAGCATTTT. Translated: CSATNRDREGFPNQPQHF.

The V gene is TRBV2, the J gene TRBJ2-5; D may be TRBD1 (6 bases). Deletions cut 6 bases from V and 7 bases from J, with 24 bases between. Germline CDR1 is SNHLY and CDR2 is FYNNEI. CDR3 length: 16 amino acids. In DNA, the CDR3 is TGTGCCAGCAGGATAGGGACACCTCGAGTAGGGGGGACCCAGTACTTC. Its protein product is CASRIGTPRVGGTQYF.

This clonotype was found many times. The V gene is TRBV12-3 or TRBV12-4, the J gene TRBJ1-3; D not certain. The CDR3 loop spans 12 amino acids. Trimming removed 3 bases at V and 7 bases at J, with 7 bases between. The CDR3 nucleotides are TGTGCCAGCAGTTTTACGGGGAACACCATATATTTT. It encodes CASSFTGNTIYF.

The table lists this clonotype with a few counts. The chain carries TRBV10-3 and TRBJ2-7, with 10 nucleotides matching TRBD2. Germline V gene lookup returns CDR1 ENHRY and CDR2 SYGVKD. The CDR3 spans 14 residues. V dropped 6 bases and J dropped 2; count of bases not matched to a gene: 4. The DNA of the CDR3 is TGTGCCATCAGCGGACTAGCGGACGCCTACGAGCAGTACTTC. The encoded protein is CAISGLADAYEQYF.

This clonotype showed up many times. The rearrangement uses TRBV5-1 and TRBJ2-5, with TRBD2 as a possible D gene (6 bases). V lost 1 base to trimming and J lost 2 bases, with 12 bases between them. The CDR3 loop spans 15 amino acids. Germline CDR1 and CDR2: SGHRS and YFSETQ. The CDR3 bases are TGCGCCAGCAGCTTGCTGGACTATCTACAAGAGACCCAGTACTTC. This codes for CASSLLDYLQETQYF.

This clonotype was found many times. V and J are TRBV7-2 and TRBJ2-7; D might be TRBD1 or TRBD2, each matching 5 bases. The CDR3 runs to 12 residues. V shed 6 bases and J shed 4 bases, with 10 bases lying between them. The V gene's germline CDR1 is SGHTA and CDR2 FQGNSA. The CDR3 region is CASRGPGYEQYF. As DNA, the CDR3 is TGTGCCAGCAGGGGGCCGGGATACGAGCAGTACTTC.

This clonotype was seen ten or more times. The chain combines TRBV28 with TRBJ2-2, with D possibly matching TRBD1 (7 bases). The CDR3 totals 15 residues. V was clipped by 6 bases and J by 7 bases, with 18 bases between them. Germline CDR1 MDHEN, CDR2 SYDVKM. The CDR3 protein is CASRETGTFGGELFF. The CDR3, as DNA: TGTGCCAGCAGAGAGACAGGGACTTTTGGCGGGGAGCTGTTTTTT.

This chain joins TRBV3-1 and TRBJ1-2; D gene uncertain. The CDR3 runs 16 residues. Germline lookup yields CDR1 LGHDT and CDR2 YNNKEL (reference sequence). V lost 0 bases, J lost 7 bases, and 18 bases lay in between. DNA for the CDR3: TGTGCCAGCAGCCAAGATGGGCCCTTCTCGAACGGTGGCTACACCTTC. It specifies CASSQDGPFSNGGYTF.

This clonotype occurred many times. The chain has TRBV4-1 and TRBJ1-1; D call uncertain. Germline CDR1 and CDR2: MGHRA and YSYEKL. This CDR3 spans 15 amino acids. Trimming cost V 0 bases and J 1 base, with 9 bases left between them. CDR3 sequence (DNA): TGCGCCAGCAGCCAAGAAAAGAGAGGGAACACTGAAGCTTTCTTT. It encodes CASSQEKRGNTEAFF.

Comments on this clonotype: A read error may produce the germline difference seen at one junction end. The rearrangement uses TRBV12-3 or TRBV12-4 and TRBJ1-5; perhaps TRBD1 as D (6 bases). This CDR3 is 14 amino acids long. CDR3: CASINRDTNQPQHF. In nucleotides, the CDR3 is TGTGCCAGCATTAACCGGGACACCAATCAGCCCCAGCATTTC.

The chain carries TRBV27 and TRBJ1-5; TRBD1 agrees at 7 bases. The trim removed 4 bases at V and 5 bases at J, leaving 2 bases unmatched. The CDR3 has 13 amino acids. Germline V gene data show CDR1 as MNHEY and CDR2 as SMNVEV (reference sequence). CDR3 in amino acids: CASSSGTDQPQHF. The DNA for the CDR3 is TGTGCCAGCAGTTCCGGGACAGATCAGCCCCAGCATTTT.

The sample holds many counts of this clonotype. The CDR3 loop is CASSSPGQFPFF. DNA of the CDR3: TGTGCCAGCAGCTCCCCAGGACAATTTCCTTTCTTT. The chain couples TRBV7-6 to TRBJ1-1, with a weak D call TRBD1 (5 bases). The CDR3 runs 12 residues. Germline CDR1 is SGHVS and CDR2 is FNYEAQ. Between the trimmed V and J ends, which lost 4 bases and 12 bases, there was a span of 15 bases.

This clonotype was detected ten times or more. The gene calls are TRBV4-1 and TRBJ1-1; 7 nucleotides agree with TRBD1. The CDR3 is made up of 15 amino acids. With 4 bases clipped from V and 0 bases from J, the junction kept 5 bases outside the gene matches. The germline CDR1 and CDR2 sequences are MGHRA and YSYEKL. The CDR3 region has the DNA TGCGCCAGCAGCCCCTGGGACAGCATGAACACTGAAGCTTTCTTT. This encodes CASSPWDSMNTEAFF.

This clonotype has a count of ten or more. The V call is TRBV2, the J call TRBJ1-2, with 7 nucleotides matching TRBD1. After removal of 7 bases from V and 6 bases from J, the junction contained 8 bases not matched to a gene. CDR1 is SNHLY, CDR2 FYNNEI, per germline. The CDR3 has 13 residues. CDR3 loop: CASIPEGGDGYTF. As DNA, the CDR3 is TGTGCCAGCATCCCTGAAGGGGGCGATGGCTACACCTTC.

The rearrangement links TRBV6-1 to TRBJ1-1; TRBD1 aligns across 7 bases. CDR1 and CDR2 from the germline V gene are MNHNS and SASEGT. The CDR3 contains 14 residues. V lost 7 bases, J lost 4 bases, and 9 bases stayed unmatched. CDR3 region: CASKPTGDGTEAFF. In DNA form, the CDR3 reads TGTGCCAGCAAACCCACAGGGGATGGCACTGAAGCTTTCTTT.

The rearrangement uses TRBV6-1 and TRBJ1-5; maybe TRBD1 (5 bases). V was clipped by 6 bases and J by 6 bases, with 12 bases between them. CDR1 and CDR2 from the germline V gene are MNHNS and SASEGT. The CDR3 totals 13 residues. CDR3 sequence reads: CASSGTSGQPQHF. Here the CDR3 DNA reads TGTGCCAGCAGCGGGACCTCGGGTCAGCCCCAGCATTTT.

This clonotype was seen at least ten times. The gene calls are TRBV5-1 and TRBJ2-2; D might be TRBD2 (6 bases). Germline lookup yields CDR1 SGHRS and CDR2 YFSETQ. This CDR3 region has 13 residues. V was clipped by 3 bases and J by 6 bases, with 9 bases between them. This CDR3 is CASSSLASGELFF. As DNA, the CDR3 is TGCGCCAGCAGCTCACTAGCCTCCGGGGAGCTGTTTTTT.

This clonotype has ten or more counts. An end of the junction differs from the germline gene, which may be a read error. The chain combines TRBV20-1 with TRBJ1-1; D is uncertain. This CDR3 is built from 15 residues. CDR1 is DFQATT and CDR2 is SNEGSKA in the germline V gene (reference sequence). The CDR3 sequence is CSARDPPAAGTEAFF. CDR3 nucleotide sequence: TGCAGTGCCAGAGACCCCCCGGCGGCGGGCACTGAAGCTTTCTTT.

The V gene is TRBV7-8, the J gene TRBJ2-7; D is unclear. Germline-derived CDR1 and CDR2 are SGHVS and FQNEAQ. V shed 8 bases and J shed 0 bases, with 11 bases lying between them. CDR3 length equals 13 residues. The CDR3 spells CASARASSYEQYF. CDR3 bases: TGTGCCAGCGCACGGGCTAGCTCCTACGAGCAGTACTTC.

In its sample, this clonotype was seen many times. The CDR3 DNA sequence: TGTGCCATCAGTGAAATACAGGGGGCGCACGGCGAGCAGTACTTC. Translating it yields CAISEIQGAHGEQYF. The gene calls are TRBV10-3 and TRBJ2-7; TRBD1 matches at 9 bases. This CDR3 has 15 residues. CDR1 ENHRY and CDR2 SYGVKD come from the germline V gene. V lost 3 bases to trimming and J lost 6 bases; unmatched junction nucleotides: 9.

This clonotype was seen at least ten times. The V gene is TRBV20-1, the J gene TRBJ1-1, with a weak D call TRBD1 (5 bases). The CDR3 sequence is 15 residues long. Germline V gene sequence: CDR1 DFQATT, CDR2 SNEGSKA (reference sequence). Trimming took off 6 bases at V and 6 bases at J, with 23 bases between the two ends. CDR3 amino acids: CSAGRTGIFQAEAFF. CDR3 bases: TGCAGTGCGGGACGAACGGGTATCTTCCAGGCTGAAGCTTTCTTT.

This clonotype was counted at least ten times. The chain links TRBV7-9 to TRBJ1-1; 7 positions agree with TRBD1. CDR3 size: 14 residues. Germline CDR1 SEHNR, CDR2 FQNEAQ (reference sequence). V was clipped by 5 bases and J by 0 bases; unmatched bases: 3. CDR3 protein: CASSVTGLNTEAFF. CDR3 DNA sequence: TGTGCCAGCAGCGTGACAGGGCTGAACACTGAAGCTTTCTTT.

This clonotype was counted many times. The V gene is TRBV6-1, the J gene TRBJ2-7; 7 nucleotides line up with TRBD1. This CDR3 is built from 14 residues. With 6 bases clipped from V and 2 bases from J, the junction kept 7 bases outside the gene matches. CDR1 and CDR2 (germline): MNHNS, SASEGT. The DNA of the CDR3 is TGTGCCAGCAGCGCCCGACAGGGTCCCTACGAGCAGTACTTC. This gives the protein CASSARQGPYEQYF.

This clonotype was recorded at least ten times. J is TRBJ1-1 and V is TRBV12-3 or TRBV12-4, with D tentatively TRBD1 (5 bases). The V end was cut by 6 bases, the J end by 2 bases, with 13 bases between. There are 14 residues in the CDR3. The CDR3: CASSPDGGNTEAFF. The CDR3 DNA reads as TGTGCCAGCAGCCCTGACGGGGGAAACACTGAAGCTTTCTTT.

J is TRBJ2-2 and V is TRBV11-2; 8 bases align to TRBD2. The CDR3 runs to 16 residues. Germline V gene lookup returns CDR1 SGHAT and CDR2 FQNNGV. Trimming took 4 bases from V and 6 from J; bases not matched to a gene: 10. This CDR3 is CASSSGRGGLAGELFF. Here the CDR3 DNA reads TGTGCCAGCAGCTCCGGACGGGGGGGTTTAGCCGGGGAGCTGTTTTTT.

The sample holds one count of this clonotype. The CDR3 protein is CASSYAPGRMNTEAFF. For the CDR3, the DNA is TGTGCCAGCAGTTACGCTCCAGGACGCATGAACACTGAAGCTTTCTTT. The chain combines TRBV6-2 or TRBV6-3 with TRBJ1-1; D remains ambiguous. Germline lookup yields CDR1 MNHEY and CDR2 SVGEGT. The CDR3 extends over 16 amino acids. V lost 2 bases, J lost 0 bases, and 13 bases lay in between.

The chain combines TRBV6-1 with TRBJ2-2; 9 bases align to TRBD1. The germline CDR1 and CDR2 sequences are MNHNS and SASEGT. The CDR3 consists of 16 residues. V lost 6 bases to trimming and J lost 5 bases; unmatched junction nucleotides: 10. The CDR3, as DNA: TGTGCCAGCAGGAAGGGACAGGGAGTCGGTACCGGGGAGCTGTTTTTT. It yields the protein CASRKGQGVGTGELFF.